Listed below are T cell receptor beta chains from one sample, sequenced in a study of blood T cell repertoires in COVID-19. Method: immunoSEQ multiplex PCR; TCRdb's copy keeps in-frame clones and lacks some. The profile shows 250,000 to 350,000 clones, around 85% of them singletons. The sample was peripheral blood. Source of these receptors: a human donor with COVID-19, enrolled during active disease. The donor label of this sample is uncertain. Each CDR3 is given without its conserved first and last residue. D genes are given only for firm matches.

d_call: TRBD1
v_call: TRBV2
j_call: TRBJ1-2
cdr3_aa: ASHITTGLRAGYT

d_call: TRBD1
v_call: TRBV5-4
j_call: TRBJ1-4
cdr3_aa: ASSNRTGDEKLF

d_call: .
v_call: TRBV7-2
j_call: TRBJ2-5
cdr3_aa: ASSSPGRGAETQY

d_call: .
v_call: TRBV7-9
j_call: TRBJ2-6
cdr3_aa: ASSRSGSGANVLT

d_call: TRBD2
v_call: TRBV5-4
j_call: TRBJ2-3
cdr3_aa: ASSRDPGLGSPDTQY

d_call: TRBD1
v_call: TRBV2
j_call: TRBJ2-2
cdr3_aa: ASSEGTGLTGELF

d_call: .
v_call: TRBV10-3
j_call: TRBJ1-1
cdr3_aa: AITQTENTEAF

d_call: TRBD1
v_call: TRBV11-3
j_call: TRBJ2-7
cdr3_aa: ASSPSRTGEQY

d_call: TRBD1
v_call: TRBV30
j_call: TRBJ2-7
cdr3_aa: AWRDRGSYEQY

d_call: TRBD2
v_call: TRBV14
j_call: TRBJ2-1
cdr3_aa: ASSQLVGAGGPGDEQF

d_call: TRBD1
v_call: TRBV6-4
j_call: TRBJ2-1
cdr3_aa: ATSRGQGAYNEQF

d_call: .
v_call: TRBV19
j_call: TRBJ1-4
cdr3_aa: ASSIQVSGEKLF

d_call: TRBD2
v_call: TRBV6-5
j_call: TRBJ2-3
cdr3_aa: ASKRGPTDTQY

d_call: TRBD1
v_call: TRBV13
j_call: TRBJ1-3
cdr3_aa: ASSSTQGAQFGNTIY

d_call: TRBD1
v_call: TRBV7-8
j_call: TRBJ1-5
cdr3_aa: ASSPDRAGNQPQH

d_call: .
v_call: TRBV19
j_call: TRBJ1-2
cdr3_aa: ASRIQGMYGYT

d_call: .
v_call: TRBV5-1
j_call: TRBJ2-2
cdr3_aa: ASSFMTGNTGELF

d_call: TRBD2
v_call: TRBV19
j_call: TRBJ2-3
cdr3_aa: ASSTSGRTDTQY

d_call: TRBD2
v_call: TRBV6-5
j_call: TRBJ2-7
cdr3_aa: ASSLAGAYEQY

d_call: .
v_call: TRBV6-5
j_call: TRBJ1-1
cdr3_aa: ASSYSRGTEAF

d_call: TRBD2
v_call: TRBV14
j_call: TRBJ2-1
cdr3_aa: ASSHPGLAGVIEQF

d_call: .
v_call: TRBV2
j_call: TRBJ2-7
cdr3_aa: ASSDLTDEQY

d_call: .
v_call: TRBV21-1
j_call: TRBJ2-5
cdr3_aa: ASSKAGTEETQY

d_call: TRBD2
v_call: TRBV3-1/TRBV3-2
j_call: TRBJ2-1
cdr3_aa: ASSQVRLADEQF

d_call: .
v_call: TRBV6-5
j_call: TRBJ1-1
cdr3_aa: ASSYSRRTNTEAF

d_call: .
v_call: TRBV6-5
j_call: TRBJ1-3
cdr3_aa: ASSLQGVLGNTIY

d_call: .
v_call: TRBV7-7
j_call: TRBJ2-2
cdr3_aa: ASSSGQTNTGELF

d_call: .
v_call: TRBV6-1
j_call: TRBJ2-7
cdr3_aa: ASSEASYRDLTYEQY

d_call: TRBD1
v_call: TRBV10-1
j_call: TRBJ2-3
cdr3_aa: ASSESRTGGTQY

d_call: .
v_call: TRBV12-3/TRBV12-4
j_call: TRBJ1-1
cdr3_aa: ASSFQGMEAF

d_call: TRBD2
v_call: TRBV6-5
j_call: TRBJ2-1
cdr3_aa: AGGLAYEQF

d_call: TRBD1
v_call: TRBV11-2
j_call: TRBJ1-1
cdr3_aa: ASSLVGGTGNTEAF

d_call: .
v_call: TRBV13
j_call: TRBJ2-7
cdr3_aa: ASSSSSRGGTYEQY

d_call: .
v_call: TRBV6-5
j_call: TRBJ1-2
cdr3_aa: ASSIIQGFDVGYT

d_call: .
v_call: TRBV7-9
j_call: TRBJ1-2
cdr3_aa: ASSPETLTREPGYT

d_call: TRBD1
v_call: TRBV28
j_call: TRBJ1-5
cdr3_aa: ASREGNRGANQPQH

d_call: TRBD1
v_call: TRBV30
j_call: TRBJ2-1
cdr3_aa: AWSIGQGEYNEQF

d_call: TRBD2
v_call: TRBV6-5
j_call: TRBJ2-2
cdr3_aa: ASNHGRASTGELF

d_call: TRBD2
v_call: TRBV3-1/TRBV3-2
j_call: TRBJ2-5
cdr3_aa: ASSRGRTSGSVGETQY

d_call: .
v_call: TRBV7-8
j_call: TRBJ2-3
cdr3_aa: ASSLGAGKGDTQY